The present T cell receptor beta chain was sequenced within a study of monozygotic twins with inflammatory bowel disease. Looked up from germline, CDR1 is SGHRS and CDR2 is YFSETQ. This CDR3 is built from 14 residues. The input for each TCR library was about 3.5 ug of total RNA. Incorporation of UMIs carrying a 6-nucleotide sample barcode was performed by template switching. From the 5' RACE reads, TCRdb lists one entry per CDR3 protein and no DNA. Its listing shows more than 300,000 distinct CDR3 sequences. With respect to this clonotype: Antigen: not known.

Points from the study as a whole: Researchers reported no repertoire similarity difference between concordant and discordant twins, possibly from limited power.

Sequencing input: blood. The TCR was taken from a human donor with ulcerative colitis or Crohn's disease, or a healthy co-twin of an affected twin (not recorded which). V gene TRBV5-1 combines with J gene TRBJ2-7; there is no DNA to check the TCRdb D call of TRBD1. The CDR3 is CASSLGPGSYEQYF.